These 17 T cell receptor beta chains share one sample of origin, sequenced in a study of OX40 agonist ivuxolimab in advanced cancers. Sequencing used immunoSEQ multiplex PCR; TCRdb keeps in-frame clones, though not all of them. The table has roughly 43,000 clones, 90% to 95% seen once; the top ten hold 4.9%. This sample comprised CD4+ or CD8+ T cells sorted from blood, obtained in a trial of the OX40 agonist ivuxolimab. The receptor source for this set is an adult with an advanced solid tumor such as melanoma, head and neck, liver or kidney cancer.

J is TRBJ2-3 and V is TRBV5-6, with 8 positions matching TRBD2. The CDR3 spans 16 residues. The trim removed 5 bases at V and 0 bases at J, leaving 8 bases unmatched. Germline CDR1 and CDR2: SGHDT and YYEEEE. CDR3 bases: TGTGCCAGCAGACCGTCGGGGGGGCCTAGCACAGATACGCAGTATTTT. It translates to CASRPSGGPSTDTQYF.

The genes are TRBV7-9 and TRBJ1-2; D ambiguous. CDR3 length: 13 amino acids. Trimming removed 1 base from V and 4 bases from J, with 7 bases in between. CDR1 is SEHNR and CDR2 is FQNEAQ in the germline V gene (reference sequence). The DNA for the CDR3 is TGTGCCAGCAGCTTAGAGGTCGTCTATGGCTACACCTTC. Its protein is CASSLEVVYGYTF.

The table lists this clone with a count of one. The V gene is TRBV6-1, the J gene TRBJ1-1; 8 bases line up with TRBD1. The CDR3 contains 15 residues. The V and J ends lost 3 bases and 0 bases, in that order; junction bases with no gene match: 3. The V gene's germline CDR1 is MNHNS and CDR2 SASEGT. CDR3 DNA: TGTGCCAGCAGTGACAGGGGGCTTATGAACACTGAAGCTTTCTTT. It specifies CASSDRGLMNTEAFF.

V is TRBV11-2 and J is TRBJ2-7, with a tentative D call TRBD1 (5 bases). Trimming stripped 1 base from V and 3 bases from J, with 10 bases between. The CDR3 runs 14 residues. Per the germline V gene, CDR1 is SGHAT and CDR2 is FQNNGV. The CDR3 coding sequence is TGTGCCAGCAGCTTAGGGGGCCCTGTCTACGAGCAGTACTTC. Amino acid sequence: CASSLGGPVYEQYF. Full variable domain (missing parts from reference TRBV11-2 and TRBJ2-7): EAGVAQSPRYKIIEKRQSVAFWCNPISGHATLYWYQQILGQGPKLLIQFQNNGVVDDSQLPKDRFSAERLKGVDSTLKIQPAKLEDSAVYLCASSLGGPVYEQYFGPGTRLTVT.

The chain links TRBV4-1 to TRBJ2-1, with no clear D. From germline, CDR1 is MGHRA and CDR2 YSYEKL. This CDR3 is built from 12 residues. V was cut by 1 base and J by 4 bases, with 2 bases left in between. CDR3 coding DNA: TGCGCCAGCAGCCAAGTATACAATGAGCAGTTCTTC. As protein: CASSQVYNEQFF.

This chain uses TRBV7-3 with TRBJ1-1; 7 bases agree with TRBD1. The V segment lost 5 bases and the J segment 1 base; nucleotides outside the gene matches: 1. The CDR3 has 13 residues. Germline CDR1 reads SGHTA; CDR2 reads FQGTGA. The CDR3 spells CASSPGGNTEAFF. The CDR3 DNA sequence: TGTGCCAGCAGCCCAGGGGGGAACACTGAAGCTTTCTTT.

V is TRBV5-1 and J is TRBJ1-1; D perhaps matches TRBD1 (5 bases). CDR1 SGHRS and CDR2 YFSETQ come from the germline V gene. This CDR3 spans 14 amino acids. The V end lost 2 bases, the J end lost 0 bases, and 8 bases lay between the germline ends. CDR3 loop: CASSFWGVNTEAFF. The CDR3, as DNA: TGCGCCAGCAGCTTTTGGGGGGTGAACACTGAAGCTTTCTTT.

This clone has more than one count but fewer than ten. Here the CDR3 DNA reads TGTGCCAGCAGCCAAGATGCTGTCTCCTACGAGCAGTACTTC. It codes for CASSQDAVSYEQYF. The chain joins TRBV4-2 to TRBJ2-7; no firm D call. Germline V gene data show CDR1 as LGHNA and CDR2 as YNFKEQ. The CDR3 totals 14 residues. Between the trimmed V and J ends, which lost 0 bases and 0 bases, there was a span of 6 bases.

The gene calls are TRBV18 and TRBJ2-1; the match to TRBD2 covers 7 bases. The CDR3 sequence is 13 residues long. V was clipped by 6 bases and J by 7 bases; unmatched bases: 6. Germline-derived CDR1 and CDR2 are KGHSH and LQKENI. The CDR3 loop is CASSPNGGNEQFF. The DNA of the CDR3 is TGTGCCAGCTCGCCAAACGGGGGGAATGAGCAGTTCTTC.

This rearrangement joins TRBV7-9 to TRBJ2-7, with D uncertain. The V gene's germline CDR1 is SEHNR and CDR2 FQNEAQ (reference sequence). Deletions cut 0 bases from V and 3 bases from J, with 6 bases between. The CDR3 runs 13 residues. The CDR3 coding sequence is TGTGCCAGCAGCTTAGCGAACAGCTACGAGCAGTACTTC. Its protein is CASSLANSYEQYF.

The chain couples TRBV4-1 to TRBJ2-7; D is uncertain. V lost 5 bases and J lost 3, with 14 bases in between. Germline lookup yields CDR1 MGHRA and CDR2 YSYEKL. There are 14 residues in the CDR3. The CDR3 coding sequence is TGCGCCAGCAGCGACCGGGCCCCCGACTACGAGCAGTACTTC. It is translated as CASSDRAPDYEQYF.

The genes are TRBV27 and TRBJ2-1; weak D call: TRBD2 (5 bases). CDR1 MNHEY and CDR2 SMNVEV come from the germline V gene (reference sequence). The V end lost 5 bases, the J end lost 7 bases, and 21 bases lay between the germline ends. The CDR3 sequence is 16 residues long. CDR3 sequence (DNA): TGTGCCAGCAGTCCTGAGGGAGACCCCTTATTGAATGAGCAGTTCTTC. The encoded protein is CASSPEGDPLLNEQFF.

This sequence joins TRBV10-2 and TRBJ1-1; D not resolved. Germline CDR1 reads WSHSY; CDR2 reads SAAADI. V was clipped by 3 bases and J by 5 bases, with 13 bases between them. This CDR3 contains 14 residues. CDR3 sequence (DNA): TGCGCCAGCAGTGAAGGGTTCCGACAAACTGAAGCTTTCTTT. Its translation: CASSEGFRQTEAFF.

This chain links TRBV27 with TRBJ2-7; TRBD1 might be the D (5 bases). Trimming removed 2 bases at V and 0 bases at J, with 11 bases between. The CDR3 runs 15 residues. CDR1 MNHEY and CDR2 SMNVEV come from the germline V gene (reference sequence). CDR3 loop: CASSLESTASYEQYF. Written as DNA, the CDR3 is TGTGCCAGCAGTTTAGAATCGACAGCCTCCTACGAGCAGTACTTC.

The V gene is TRBV13, the J gene TRBJ2-1; 7 bases map to TRBD1. V gave up 5 bases and J gave up 0 bases; unmatched junction bases: 13. Germline loops: CDR1 PRHDT, CDR2 FYEKMQ (reference sequence). The CDR3 is made up of 18 amino acids. The CDR3 DNA follows: TGTGCCAGCAGCGCATATGACAGGGCATTTAGCTCCTACAATGAGCAGTTCTTC. This sequence encodes CASSAYDRAFSSYNEQFF.

The chain links TRBV9 to TRBJ2-5, with TRBD2 matching over 8 bases. The DNA end is more similar to TRBJ2-7, so the J call may be wrong. CDR1 SGDLS and CDR2 YYNGEE come from the germline V gene. The CDR3 consists of 15 residues. CDR3 DNA: TGTGCCAGCAGCGGCGGGGAGCGGGAGTCTTACGAGCAGTACTTC. Translating it yields CASSGGERESYEQYF.

The chain uses TRBV4-1 and TRBJ2-2; perhaps TRBD2 as D (7 bases). Trimming took off 1 base at V and 2 bases at J, with 11 bases between the two ends. The CDR3 totals 16 residues. Germline V gene sequence: CDR1 MGHRA, CDR2 YSYEKL. The CDR3 here is CASSQVGGPNTGELFF. The CDR3 nucleotides read TGCGCCAGCAGCCAAGTGGGGGGGCCCAACACCGGGGAGCTGTTTTTT.